These 32 T cell receptor beta chains came from one sample sequenced in a study of blood T cell repertoires in COVID-19. Repertoires were generated with immunoSEQ multiplex PCR, while TCRdb's copy carries only in-frame clones and drops some. The top ten hold 5.5% to 6.5% of the sample, which has 200,000 to 250,000 clones, around 90% seen once. Sequencing was done on a sample of peripheral blood. All receptors derive from a man between 60 and 70 years old who had recovered from COVID-19.

The DNA of the CDR3 is TGTGCCAGCTCACCAGGGACAGGAGGCTCGAACGAGCAGTACTTC. It translates to CASSPGTGGSNEQYF. The chain recombines TRBV18 with TRBJ2-7; 8 bases fit TRBD1. CDR1 is KGHSH, CDR2 LQKENI, per germline. The CDR3 length is 15 residues. V lost 2 bases to trimming and J lost 5 bases; unmatched junction nucleotides: 8.

The chain joins TRBV18 to TRBJ2-2, with a possible D match to TRBD2 (5 bases). CDR1 is KGHSH, CDR2 LQKENI, per germline. Trimming removed 6 bases at V and 5 bases at J, with 16 bases between. The CDR3 is made up of 15 amino acids. CDR3 DNA sequence: TGTGCCAGCTCGACTAAAAAGGGTACAACCGGGGAGCTGTTTTTT. It yields the protein CASSTKKGTTGELFF.

The V gene is TRBV3-1 (or the pseudogene TRBV3-2), the J gene TRBJ1-4; 7 nucleotides match TRBD1. The CDR3 contains 16 residues. The V and J ends lost 4 bases and 3 bases, in that order; junction bases with no gene match: 8. Germline lookup yields CDR1 LGHDT and CDR2 YNNKEL (reference sequence). The CDR3 protein is CASSPDRVRSNEKLFF. The CDR3 DNA follows: TGTGCCAGCAGCCCCGACAGGGTGAGGTCTAATGAAAAACTGTTTTTT.

J is TRBJ2-1 and V is TRBV5-1; 7 bases fit TRBD2. Per the germline V gene, CDR1 is SGHRS and CDR2 is YFSETQ. This CDR3 is 18 amino acids long. V lost 4 bases to trimming and J lost 0 bases; unmatched junction nucleotides: 13. The CDR3 loop is CASSVPSGGKSSYNEQFF. CDR3 DNA sequence: TGCGCCAGCAGCGTACCTAGCGGTGGTAAGAGCTCCTACAATGAGCAGTTCTTC.

This chain connects TRBV5-1 to TRBJ2-7; the D is unclear. V was clipped by 6 bases and J by 6 bases, with 19 bases between them. There are 14 residues in the CDR3. CDR1 and CDR2 from the germline V gene are SGHRS and YFSETQ. The CDR3 DNA sequence: TGCGCCAGCAATCCCGGCCATGGCGGCGTCGAGCAGTACTTC. It specifies CASNPGHGGVEQYF.

V is TRBV11-3 and J is TRBJ2-3; D unclear. The length of the CDR3 is 15 residues. Trimming left V 0 bases short and J 0 bases short, with 7 bases between. Germline lookup yields CDR1 SGHNT and CDR2 YENEEA. CDR3 protein: CASSLDGYSTDTQYF. Written as DNA, the CDR3 is TGTGCCAGCAGCTTAGACGGTTATAGCACAGATACGCAGTATTTT.

This chain links TRBV14 with TRBJ2-1; 7 nucleotides match TRBD2. Germline V gene sequence: CDR1 SGHDN, CDR2 FVKESK. There are 17 residues in the CDR3. The ends lost 3 bases at V and 0 bases at J; junction bases unmatched: 8. CDR3 region: CASSHSSGISSYNEQFF. CDR3 sequence (DNA): TGTGCCAGCAGCCATTCTAGCGGAATCAGCTCCTACAATGAGCAGTTCTTC.

J is TRBJ1-2 and V is TRBV19; TRBD1 is a possible D gene (5 bases). The length of the CDR3 is 14 residues. Germline loops: CDR1 LNHDA, CDR2 SQIVND (reference sequence). V shed 0 bases and J shed 6 bases, with 11 bases lying between them. The CDR3 DNA is TGTGCCAGTAGTATAGATGTTCAGGGTAATGGCTACACCTTC. This codes for CASSIDVQGNGYTF.

The chain recombines TRBV18 with TRBJ2-7; D uncertain. Germline CDR1 and CDR2: KGHSH and LQKENI. Trimming pared 3 bases from V and 3 bases from J, leaving 9 bases between. This CDR3 is built from 13 residues. CDR3 in DNA: TGTGCCAGCTCACCCTCCCTTATCTACGAGCAGTACTTC. Protein product: CASSPSLIYEQYF.

The chain carries TRBV28 and TRBJ1-5; TRBD1 matches 7 bases. CDR3 size: 14 residues. V lost 6 bases, J lost 1 base, and 3 bases stayed unmatched. Germline V gives CDR1 MDHEN, CDR2 SYDVKM. This chain's CDR3 is CASRETGSNQPQHF. DNA of the CDR3: TGTGCCAGCAGAGAGACAGGGAGCAATCAGCCCCAGCATTTT.

The chain carries TRBV15 and TRBJ2-2, with TRBD1 identical over 12 bases. CDR3 size: 17 residues. Germline CDR1 LNHNV, CDR2 YYDKDF (reference sequence). After removal of 1 base from V and 7 bases from J, the junction contained 7 bases not matched to a gene. The chain's CDR3 is CATSRGSGQGAIGELFF. The CDR3 nucleotides read TGTGCCACCAGCAGAGGTTCGGGACAGGGGGCGATCGGGGAGCTGTTTTTT.

The genes are TRBV27 and TRBJ2-1, with 13 bases identical to TRBD2. The CDR3 is 16 residues long. The germline gives CDR1 MNHEY, CDR2 SMNVEV (reference sequence). With 5 bases clipped from V and 9 bases from J, the junction kept 10 bases outside the gene matches. DNA for the CDR3: TGTGCCAGCAGTATCCAAGGACTAGCGGGAGCTTCTGAGCAGTTCTTC. This encodes CASSIQGLAGASEQFF.

This clone was observed a few times. The chain has TRBV7-9 and TRBJ2-1; D may be TRBD2 (6 bases). Germline V gene data show CDR1 as SEHNR and CDR2 as FQNEAQ (reference sequence). Trimming removed 6 bases from V and 3 bases from J, with 15 bases in between. CDR3 length: 15 residues. The CDR3 coding sequence is TGTGCCAGCAGTCCCGCGGGGCAACTCTACAATGAGCAGTTCTTC. As protein: CASSPAGQLYNEQFF.

This chain uses TRBV19 with TRBJ2-7; weak D call: TRBD2 (7 bases). The CDR3 runs 18 residues. V lost 2 bases and J lost 3, with 23 bases in between. Germline V lookup: CDR1 LNHDA, CDR2 SQIVND (reference sequence). This CDR3 is CASSISRGGRNAGYEQYF. The CDR3 nucleotides are TGTGCCAGTAGTATATCGAGGGGGGGCCGCAATGCGGGCTACGAGCAGTACTTC.

The genes are TRBV28 and TRBJ1-1; 7 bases match TRBD1. From germline, CDR1 is MDHEN and CDR2 SYDVKM. J gave up 3 bases and V 6 bases, and 10 bases lay outside the gene matches. The length of the CDR3 is 15 residues. The CDR3 nucleotides read TGTGCCAGCAGCTCTATCGGACAGGAGGACACTGAAGCTTTCTTT. Its translation: CASSSIGQEDTEAFF.

This sequence joins TRBV6-5 and TRBJ2-1, with TRBD2 as a possible D gene (6 bases). Deletions cut 5 bases from V and 0 bases from J, with 11 bases between. This CDR3 region has 15 residues. Germline V gene sequence: CDR1 MNHEY, CDR2 SVGAGI. CDR3 sequence reads: CASSRGLSSYNEQFF. CDR3 bases: TGTGCCAGCAGTCGGGGGTTAAGCTCCTACAATGAGCAGTTCTTC.

This chain links TRBV6-2 or TRBV6-3 with TRBJ1-1; no definite D call. This CDR3 contains 19 residues. V was pared by 6 bases and J by 4 bases, with 30 bases between. Germline CDR1 is MNHEY and CDR2 is SVGEGT. The CDR3 DNA reads as TGTGCCAGCAGCTTCCTCCCCGGCAGACCGAATAACGCGGGCACTGAAGCTTTCTTT. Encoded protein: CASSFLPGRPNNAGTEAFF.

The gene calls are TRBV7-8 and TRBJ1-4; 9 bases agree with TRBD1. Germline loops: CDR1 SGHVS, CDR2 FQNEAQ. The J segment lost 0 bases and the V segment lost 5 bases, leaving 4 bases of the junction unmatched. This CDR3 comprises 16 residues. The CDR3 is CASSRDRGTTNEKLFF. The DNA for the CDR3 is TGTGCCAGCAGCCGAGACAGGGGGACAACTAATGAAAAACTGTTTTTT.

The chain recombines TRBV5-1 with TRBJ1-1; 9 positions agree with TRBD1. V trimming: 4 bases; J trimming: 5 bases; junction bases outside the gene matches: 9. Looked up from germline, CDR1 is SGHRS and CDR2 is YFSETQ. This CDR3 is 15 amino acids long. CDR3 loop: CASSPGTGSYTEAFF. The CDR3 nucleotides are TGCGCCAGCAGCCCTGGGACAGGGTCTTATACTGAAGCTTTCTTT.

The chain uses TRBV6-5 and TRBJ2-7; TRBD1 aligns across 10 bases. Germline lookup yields CDR1 MNHEY and CDR2 SVGAGI. V trimming: 2 bases; J trimming: 7 bases; junction bases outside the gene matches: 8. This CDR3 contains 15 residues. The CDR3 sequence is CASSYVGQGVSEQYF. In DNA, the CDR3 is TGTGCCAGCAGTTACGTCGGACAGGGGGTCTCGGAGCAGTACTTC.

V and J are TRBV24-1 and TRBJ1-3, with D perhaps matching TRBD1 (5 bases). V dropped 1 base and J dropped 2 bases, with 17 bases sitting between them. Germline V lookup: CDR1 KGHDR, CDR2 SFDVKD. The CDR3 length is 18 residues. CDR3 amino acids: CATSDFQSGLAPGNTIYF. The CDR3 DNA reads TGTGCCACCAGTGATTTTCAATCAGGGTTAGCCCCTGGAAACACCATATATTTT.

This clone has just a few counts. The rearrangement links TRBV3-1 (or the pseudogene TRBV3-2) to TRBJ2-3; 10 bases line up with TRBD1. CDR1 LGHDT and CDR2 YNNKEL come from the germline V gene (reference sequence). The CDR3 loop spans 17 amino acids. V lost 4 bases, J lost 2 bases, and 9 bases stayed unmatched. DNA for the CDR3: TGTGCCAGCAGCCCCCGGACAGGGGGTGTAGTCACAGATACGCAGTATTTT. Its protein product is CASSPRTGGVVTDTQYF.

This chain connects TRBV27 to TRBJ2-3, with 8 bases aligning to TRBD2. There are 13 residues in the CDR3. The germline V gene encodes CDR1 MNHEY and CDR2 SMNVEV (reference sequence). V shed 11 bases, J shed 3 bases, and the junction held 7 bases outside the gene matches. CDR3 in amino acids: CAVEKRGTDTQYF. DNA of the CDR3: TGTGCCGTCGAGAAGCGGGGGACAGATACGCAGTATTTT.

The chain links TRBV7-3 to TRBJ2-2; the match to TRBD2 covers 14 bases. The V segment lost 1 base and the J segment 10 bases; nucleotides outside the gene matches: 5. CDR1 and CDR2 from the germline V gene are SGHTA and FQGTGA. This CDR3 has 16 residues. The CDR3 here is CASSLRLAGGIEELFF. DNA for the CDR3: TGTGCCAGCAGCTTAAGACTAGCGGGGGGGATAGAGGAGCTGTTTTTT.

The chain couples TRBV5-1 to TRBJ1-1; the D gene is possibly TRBD1 (6 bases). Germline loops: CDR1 SGHRS, CDR2 YFSETQ. The CDR3 has 14 residues. V lost 4 bases, J lost 4 bases, and 14 bases lay in between. The CDR3 sequence: CASSKGQTGTEAFF. For the CDR3, the DNA is TGCGCCAGCAGCAAAGGACAGACTGGCACTGAAGCTTTCTTT.

The chain is built from TRBV3-1 (or the pseudogene TRBV3-2) and TRBJ2-1; TRBD1 agrees at 8 bases. Per the germline V gene, CDR1 is LGHDT and CDR2 is YNNKEL (reference sequence). The CDR3 loop spans 15 amino acids. V shed 4 bases and J 9 bases; nucleotides not matched to a gene: 11. CDR3 coding DNA: TGTGCCAGCAGCCCGACGGACAGGGCCGTCGGTGAGCAGTTCTTC. Translation: CASSPTDRAVGEQFF.

This clone has just one count. V and J are TRBV9 and TRBJ2-7, with 7 bases identical to TRBD1. This CDR3 is 14 amino acids long. After removal of 2 bases from V and 1 base from J, the junction contained 3 bases not matched to a gene. CDR1 and CDR2 (germline): SGDLS, YYNGEE. DNA for the CDR3: TGTGCCAGCAGCGTGGGACAGAATTCCTACGAGCAGTACTTC. The encoded protein is CASSVGQNSYEQYF.

The V and J genes are TRBV30 and TRBJ2-4; possible D gene TRBD1, 5 bases. CDR1 GTSNPN and CDR2 SVGIG come from the germline V gene (reference sequence). V was cut by 0 bases and J by 0 bases, with 9 bases left in between. The CDR3 sequence is 15 residues long. CDR3 in DNA: TGTGCCTGGAGTGTAAGGGGTTTAGCCAAAAACATTCAGTACTTC. This translates into CAWSVRGLAKNIQYF.

Comments on this clone: One end of the junction fails to match germline, which may point to a read error. V is TRBV29-1 and J is TRBJ1-2; D possibly corresponds to TRBD1 (5 bases). This CDR3 contains 8 residues. Germline V CDR1 and CDR2: SQVTM, ANQGSEA. The CDR3 spells CSVVTGAF. The CDR3 DNA is TGCAGCGTTGTTACAGGCGCCTTC.

V and J are TRBV6-2 or TRBV6-3 and TRBJ2-4; weak D call: TRBD1 (5 bases). Trimming shortened V by 0 bases and J by 3 bases, and 15 bases separated the two germline ends. The CDR3 is made up of 17 amino acids. Germline CDR1 and CDR2: MNHEY and SVGEGT. For the CDR3, the DNA is TGTGCCAGCAGTTACTCGGCCGGAAACAGGATCAAAAACATTCAGTACTTC. It yields the protein CASSYSAGNRIKNIQYF.

The rearrangement links TRBV12-3 or TRBV12-4 to TRBJ2-1, with 7 bases fitting TRBD2. The CDR3 contains 12 residues. J gave up 15 bases and V 5 bases, and 10 bases lay outside the gene matches. The CDR3 loop reads CASSPGGSRRFF. Written as DNA, the CDR3 is TGTGCCAGCAGTCCGGGCGGGAGCCGTCGGTTCTTC.

This rearrangement joins TRBV2 to TRBJ1-1; 8 bases are a match to TRBD1. The CDR3 is 13 amino acids. With 6 bases clipped from V and 6 bases from J, the junction kept 6 bases outside the gene matches. Germline CDR1 SNHLY, CDR2 FYNNEI. CDR3 sequence reads: CASRARTGPEAFF. The CDR3 DNA reads as TGTGCCAGCAGGGCAAGGACAGGGCCTGAAGCTTTCTTT.